Below are 9 T cell receptor beta chains sequenced from a single sample in a study of cytomegalovirus exposure and HLA in healthy donors. The repertoire was sequenced with immunoSEQ multiplex PCR; TCRdb's copy has only in-frame clones and lacks some. The sample lists about 130,000 clones, roughly 87% occurring once. Sequenced material: PBMCs. These receptors came from a woman between 18 and 30 years old in good health and CMV-seronegative.

V usage is TRBV7-9 and J usage is TRBJ1-6, with D uncertain. CDR1 and CDR2 from the germline V gene are SEHNR and FQNEAQ (reference sequence). The CDR3 length is 15 residues. V lost 5 bases to trimming and J lost 10 bases, with 18 bases between them. The CDR3 DNA follows: TGTGCCAGCAGCCCGATCGGGAGACTCAAATCACCCCTCCACTTT. Its translation: CASSPIGRLKSPLHF.

This chain links TRBV7-9 with TRBJ2-7, with 7 bases fitting TRBD1. The CDR3 totals 14 residues. The germline V gene has CDR1 SEHNR and CDR2 FQNEAQ (reference sequence). Germline trimming cut 5 bases from V and 4 bases from J; bases unmatched to any gene: 8. The CDR3 loop reads CASSRDSSGYEQYF. In nucleotides, the CDR3 is TGTGCCAGCAGCCGGGACAGCAGTGGATACGAGCAGTACTTC.

This chain joins TRBV6-5 and TRBJ2-6; D is ambiguous. Germline values: CDR1 MNHEY, CDR2 SVGAGI. The CDR3 sequence is 13 residues long. Trimming removed 7 bases at V and 2 bases at J, with 6 bases between. The CDR3, as DNA: TGTGCCAGCATTCAAACTGGGGCCAACGTCCTGACTTTC. Translation: CASIQTGANVLTF.

The chain couples TRBV21-1 to TRBJ2-7; TRBD2, the table's D call, lacks a check against the DNA. TRBV21-1 is reported as a pseudogene. The CDR3 totals 19 residues. This chain's CDR3 is CASSKVGTSGGAMTYEQYF. DNA of the CDR3: TGTGCCAGCAGCAAAGTTGGGACTAGCGGGGGGGCTATGACCTACGAGCAGTACTTC.

The chain recombines TRBV18 with TRBJ1-1; TRBD1 agrees at 11 bases. This CDR3 is built from 15 residues. Germline V gene sequence: CDR1 KGHSH, CDR2 LQKENI. V dropped 6 bases and J dropped 7; count of bases not matched to a gene: 10. The CDR3 bases are TGTGCCAGCTCGCCCCAAGGGACAGGGGGGGTTGAAGCTTTCTTT. Amino acid sequence: CASSPQGTGGVEAFF.

This clone was counted only a few times. The rearrangement joins TRBV19 to TRBJ2-7, with TRBD1 identical over 8 bases. With 4 bases clipped from V and 2 bases from J, the junction kept 1 base outside the gene matches. Germline values: CDR1 LNHDA, CDR2 SQIVND (reference sequence). The CDR3 totals 13 residues. CDR3 sequence reads: CASSNRGTYEQYF. The CDR3 DNA follows: TGTGCCAGTAGTAACAGGGGGACCTACGAGCAGTACTTC.

The rearrangement uses TRBV7-2 and TRBJ2-7; 8 bases line up with TRBD2. The germline V gene encodes CDR1 SGHTA and CDR2 FQGNSA. The CDR3 has 14 amino acids. V shed 5 bases, J shed 2 bases, and the junction held 5 bases outside the gene matches. CDR3 region: CASSPSGGTYEQYF. CDR3 nucleotide sequence: TGTGCCAGCAGCCCAAGCGGGGGCACCTACGAGCAGTACTTC. The full variable domain, with the rest looked up from reference TRBV7-2 and TRBJ2-7, is GAGVSQSPSNKVTEKGKDVELRCDPISGHTALYWYRQSLGQGLEFLIYFQGNSAPDKSGLPSDRFSAERTGGSVSTLTIQRTQQEDSAVYLCASSPSGGTYEQYFGPGTRLTVT.

The V gene is TRBV19, the J gene TRBJ1-2, with 7 bases that match TRBD1. The CDR3 has 14 amino acids. Germline lookup yields CDR1 LNHDA and CDR2 SQIVND (reference sequence). J was trimmed by 4 bases and V by 3 bases; bases with no gene match: 5. CDR3 loop: CASSIATGPYGYTF. The CDR3, as DNA: TGTGCCAGTAGTATCGCGACAGGGCCCTATGGCTACACCTTC.

This chain uses TRBV27 with TRBJ1-1; TRBD1 matches at 8 bases. CDR3 length: 14 residues. CDR1 and CDR2 from the germline V gene are MNHEY and SMNVEV (reference sequence). Losses at the gene ends were 5 bases for V and 3 bases for J; bases not matched to a gene: 5. The CDR3 protein is CASSPGTGDTEAFF. The DNA of the CDR3 is TGTGCCAGCAGTCCGGGGACAGGTGACACTGAAGCTTTCTTT.